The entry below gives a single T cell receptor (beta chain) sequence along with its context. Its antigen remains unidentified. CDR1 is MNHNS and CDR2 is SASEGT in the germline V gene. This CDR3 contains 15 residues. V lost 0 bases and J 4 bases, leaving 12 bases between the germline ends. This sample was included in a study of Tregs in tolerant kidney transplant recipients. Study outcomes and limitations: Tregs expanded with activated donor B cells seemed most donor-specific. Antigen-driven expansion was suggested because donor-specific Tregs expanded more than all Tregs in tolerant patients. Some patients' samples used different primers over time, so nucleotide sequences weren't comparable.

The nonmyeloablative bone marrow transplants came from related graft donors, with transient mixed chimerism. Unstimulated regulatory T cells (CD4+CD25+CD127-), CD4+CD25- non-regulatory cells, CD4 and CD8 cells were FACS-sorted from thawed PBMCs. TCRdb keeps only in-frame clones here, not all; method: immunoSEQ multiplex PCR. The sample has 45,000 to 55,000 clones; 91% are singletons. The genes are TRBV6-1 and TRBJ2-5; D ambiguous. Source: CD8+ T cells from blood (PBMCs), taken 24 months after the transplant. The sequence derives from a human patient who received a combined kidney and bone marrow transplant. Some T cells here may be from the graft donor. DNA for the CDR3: TGTGCCAGCAGTGAAGCGGTCAACATACGAGAGACCCAGTACTTC. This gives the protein CASSEAVNIRETQYF.